The rows below give T cell receptor beta chains drawn from one sample of a study of blood T cells in healthy people across ages. MiXCR was run by TCRdb on the 5' RACE reads, yielding one entry per CDR3 protein. This sample yields some 790,000 distinct CDR3 sequences, of which around 30% are seen a single time; roughly 17% belongs to the top ten. The sequenced sample consisted of blood. These receptor sequences come from a woman aged 80 or older in good health. Each CDR3 is given without its conserved first and last residue. Where a row states a size, it is once, few, many or the class of an expanded clone; other rows omit it.

CDR3: ASSLRTGQGLKY; J: TRBJ2-3; V: TRBV6-2/TRBV6-3; size: many
CDR3: ASSLKERVGYT; J: TRBJ1-2; V: TRBV7-9; size: many
CDR3: ASSFNPGQNEQF; J: TRBJ2-1; V: TRBV11-2; size: many
CDR3: SAEEGRRTAASPLH; J: TRBJ1-6; V: TRBV20-1; size: many
CDR3: SPRTSGGYEQY; J: TRBJ2-7; V: TRBV20-1; size: many
CDR3: ASSSPMGQGAYEQF; J: TRBJ2-1; V: TRBV7-2; size: many
CDR3: ASSKTGESNIQY; J: -; V: TRBV6-5; size: -
CDR3: SARDPKGSQETQY; J: TRBJ2-5; V: TRBV20-1; size: many
CDR3: ASSPQVNQPQH; J: TRBJ1-5; V: TRBV7-9; size: many
CDR3: ASSYGGGYNEQY; J: TRBJ2-5; V: TRBV6-2/TRBV6-3; size: -